This TCR beta chain was recorded in a study of metastatic and nonmetastatic thyroid tumors. The CDR3 covers 11 residues. Germline-derived CDR1 and CDR2 are LGHDT and YNNKEL (reference sequence). V was shortened by 3 bases and J by 17 bases, with 11 bases between the two germline ends. Ahead of thyroid surgery, no patient had received treatment of any kind. This clone was observed a few times. Original analysis: Between-group CDR3 differences, defined by clinicopathological status, yielded a distant-metastasis classifier for papillary thyroid cancer. TCRdb reprocessed the PCR reads via MiXCR. These V and J calls are TCRdb output, not the study's own analysis. The sample holds 25,000 to 35,000 clones, 4% to 5% seen once.

This clonotype was obtained from a female donor with papillary thyroid cancer or a benign thyroid nodule (not recorded which). Some clones in this sample may be carry-over from other donors' samples. The sample comprised blood. The genes are TRBV3-1 and TRBJ1-6, with unresolved D. This CDR3 reads CASSHLGEVHF. Written as DNA, the CDR3 is TGTGCCAGCAGCCACCTAGGAGAAGTCCACTTT.